This record covers a single T cell receptor beta chain. From germline, CDR1 is SEHNR and CDR2 FQNEAQ (reference sequence). V trimming: 5 bases; J trimming: 11 bases; junction bases outside the gene matches: 6. CDR3 length: 14 amino acids. The table came from immunoSEQ multiplex PCR; TCRdb's copy has only in-frame clones and leaves some out. Of around 300,000 clones in the sample, around 91% were seen once. These data come from a study of blood T cell repertoires in COVID-19. The TCR sequence derives from a woman aged 18-35 years with acute COVID-19. Material for sequencing was PBMCs or T cells enriched from blood (not recorded which). The chain links TRBV7-9 to TRBJ1-6; 10 bases agree with TRBD1. The CDR3 protein is CASSGGQGRPPLHF. The CDR3, as DNA: TGTGCCAGCAGCGGGGGACAGGGGAGGCCACCCCTCCACTTT.